The TCR beta chain described here comes from a study of patients and donors after allogeneic stem cell transplantation. TCRdb re-called the RT-PCR reads through MiXCR, storing one row per CDR3 protein. The sample carries more than 850,000 distinct CDR3 sequences, 18% recorded once. The germline V and J ends were trimmed by 1 base and 2 bases, with 15 bases remaining between them. The germline CDR1 and CDR2 sequences are DFQATT and SNEGSKA (reference sequence). The CDR3 is 17 amino acids. The gene calls are TRBV20-1 and TRBJ2-6; D is perhaps TRBD1 or TRBD2 (5 bases each). Sequencing was done on a sample of blood, either unsorted or a sorted T cell fraction (not recorded which). This receptor was taken from a human donor who was either an allogeneic HSCT recipient or a stem cell or donor lymphocyte infusion donor (not recorded which). It is not recorded whose cells these are; they may come from a transplant donor. CDR3 in amino acids: CSARAFGTGTGANVLTF. Written as DNA, the CDR3 is TGCAGTGCTAGAGCATTTGGGACGGGAACTGGGGCCAACGTCCTGACTTTC.